A few counts support the clone carrying this T cell receptor beta chain. Its matching antigen is unknown. As every portion of the isolated RNA was reverse transcribed, the sequencing read expressed TCRB transcripts. Deep immunoSEQ sequencing covered naive, central memory and regulatory T cell samples. The protocol was immunoSEQ multiplex PCR, while the TCRdb copy is restricted to in-frame clones and leaves out a portion. The sample contains a few hundred thousand clones, roughly a tenth of which appear only once. Germline CDR1 reads MNHNS; CDR2 reads SASEGT. The CDR3 runs to 13 residues. V was pared by 6 bases and J by 4 bases, with 3 bases of the junction left unmatched. These data belong to a study of beta chain features in type 1 diabetes. General study results and limits: Still unanswered here is whether HLA type influences TCRB rearrangement. Among all four CD4+ subsets, Type 1 diabetes patients had TCRB CDR3s that were moderately but significantly shorter.

Each population that was sorted was more than 98% pure. Source material: naive CD4+ T cells from blood. This chain links TRBV6-1 with TRBJ2-5, with 9 bases lining up with TRBD1. This TCR was recovered from a man in his thirties or forties with type 1 diabetes. CDR3 sequence: CASRTTGGETQYF. In DNA form, the CDR3 reads TGTGCCAGCAGGACGACAGGGGGAGAGACCCAGTACTTC.